Following are 2 T cell receptor beta chains from one sample sequenced in a study of T cell changes during pregnancy in multiple sclerosis (dated by TCRdb to about 2019). The library was prepared using the immunoSEQ multiplex PCR assay. Entries here come from immuneACCESS through TCRdb and include only in-frame sequences with V and J called. Some clones fail to appear in such tables; in the studies checked, an unresolved V gene covers under half of the shortfall, and the cause of the remainder is unknown. This sample has 45,000 to 55,000 clones in its table, and 85% to 95% of those were observed once. Around 0.9% of the sample is taken by the ten largest. The starting material was CD4+ T cells from peripheral blood mononuclear cells, obtained in the second trimester of pregnancy. The receptors shown here come from a female donor in good health, enrolled as a control in a pregnancy study.

The chain links TRBV9 to TRBJ2-2; 11 bases line up with TRBD1. This CDR3 is 16 amino acids long. J gave up 4 bases and V 3 bases, and 5 bases lay outside the gene matches. CDR1 and CDR2 from the germline V gene are SGDLS and YYNGEE. This CDR3 reads CASSAWDRGATGELFF. The CDR3 nucleotides read TGTGCCAGCAGCGCTTGGGACAGGGGGGCCACCGGGGAGCTGTTTTTT.

The chain links TRBV6-5 to TRBJ2-7, with 8 positions matching TRBD2. The junction had 3 bases not matched to a gene; V was cut back by 5 bases and J by 0 bases. The CDR3 runs to 14 residues. Per germline, CDR1 MNHEY and CDR2 SVGAGI. The CDR3, as DNA: TGTGCCAGCAGTAGTAGCGGGAACTCCTACGAGCAGTACTTC. Translation gives CASSSSGNSYEQYF.